The 23 T cell receptor beta chains below all came from one sample that was sequenced in a study of response to subunit inactivated influenza vaccine. TCRdb passed the RT-PCR reads through MiXCR, listing each CDR3 protein once. The repertoire consists of 500,000 to 700,000 distinct CDR3 sequences, with under 30% occurring once and the leading ten covering approximately 3%. The same data also went into a second study, on T cells expressing NK-cell markers. That report adds: The cDNA for TCR beta came from 5'RACE template switching with UMIs.

The source material was CD4+ T cells sorted from PBMCs, sampled about 13 days after vaccination. The receptors shown here come from a man aged 50 to 59 who received an inactivated influenza vaccine.

The chain uses TRBV20-1 and TRBJ2-1; a weak D match, TRBD1 (6 bases). CDR3 length equals 14 residues. The ends were cut back, 6 bases at V and 4 bases at J, with 16 bases in the middle. The germline CDR1 and CDR2 sequences are DFQATT and SNEGSKA (reference sequence). CDR3 bases: TGCAGTGCCTACAGGGCCCCGCTATACAATGAGCAGTTCTTC. Translated, it gives CSAYRAPLYNEQFF.

V gene TRBV27 combines with J gene TRBJ2-1, with 10 bases lining up with TRBD2. V gave up 6 bases and J gave up 6 bases; unmatched junction bases: 8. CDR1 and CDR2 from the germline V gene are MNHEY and SMNVEV (reference sequence). This CDR3 has 15 residues. The CDR3 loop is CASRQTSGKANEQFF. The CDR3, as DNA: TGTGCCAGCAGGCAAACTAGCGGGAAGGCCAATGAGCAGTTCTTC.

The chain is built from TRBV20-1 and TRBJ2-3, with D possibly being TRBD2 (5 bases). This CDR3 is 14 amino acids long. The germline gives CDR1 DFQATT, CDR2 SNEGSKA (reference sequence). V dropped 2 bases and J dropped 3 bases, with 12 bases sitting between them. The CDR3 nucleotides read TGCAGTGCTAGACGAGGGCCGGGTACAGATACGCAGTATTTT. This translates into CSARRGPGTDTQYF.

The chain carries TRBV20-1 and TRBJ1-2, with D possibly matching TRBD1 (6 bases). Per the germline V gene, CDR1 is DFQATT and CDR2 is SNEGSKA (reference sequence). V dropped 7 bases and J dropped 4 bases, with 16 bases sitting between them. This CDR3 spans 13 amino acids. Here the CDR3 reads CSVQQGSGYGYTF. CDR3 DNA sequence: TGCAGTGTCCAACAGGGATCCGGCTATGGCTACACCTTC.

The gene calls are TRBV7-9 and TRBJ1-1, with TRBD1 matching over 7 bases. V was clipped by 5 bases and J by 1 base; unmatched bases: 1. CDR3 length: 13 residues. Germline V gives CDR1 SEHNR, CDR2 FQNEAQ (reference sequence). The DNA for the CDR3 is TGTGCCAGCAGCGGACAGGAGAACACTGAAGCTTTCTTT. It encodes CASSGQENTEAFF.

J is TRBJ2-7 and V is TRBV12-3 or TRBV12-4; the match to TRBD1 covers 7 bases. V lost 3 bases and J lost 1; bases outside the gene matches: 6. The CDR3 has 15 residues. The CDR3 DNA sequence: TGTGCCAGCAGTTTTGGACAGGCATCTTCCTACGAGCAGTACTTC. It encodes CASSFGQASSYEQYF.

The J gene is TRBJ1-1, the V gene TRBV5-1; D possibly corresponds to TRBD1 (5 bases). The ends were cut back, 0 bases at V and 0 bases at J, with 6 bases in the middle. Germline CDR1 reads SGHRS; CDR2 reads YFSETQ. This CDR3 spans 14 amino acids. CDR3 region: CASSLVGVNTEAFF. CDR3 coding DNA: TGCGCCAGCAGCTTGGTGGGGGTGAACACTGAAGCTTTCTTT. The full variable domain, rest sourced from reference TRBV5-1 and TRBJ1-1, is KAGVTQTPRYLIKTRGQQVTLSCSPISGHRSVSWYQQTPGQGLQFLFEYFSETQRNKGNFPGRFSGRQFSNSRSEMNVSTLELGDSALYLCASSLVGVNTEAFFGQGTRLTVV.

Many counts were recorded for this clonotype. The J gene is TRBJ2-1, the V gene TRBV7-2; tentatively, D is TRBD1 or TRBD2 (5 bases each). There are 12 residues in the CDR3. Germline V lookup: CDR1 SGHTA, CDR2 FQGNSA. Trimming removed 7 bases at V and 6 bases at J, with 10 bases between. The CDR3 DNA is TGTGCCAGCAACCTGGGGGTCAATGAGCAGTTCTTC. It yields the protein CASNLGVNEQFF.

V is TRBV6-5 and J is TRBJ2-3, with 8 positions matching TRBD1. V was pared by 4 bases and J by 4 bases, with 4 bases of the junction left unmatched. This CDR3 is built from 14 residues. Germline CDR1 reads MNHEY; CDR2 reads SVGAGI. The chain's CDR3 is CASSSPDRADTQYF. The CDR3 bases are TGTGCCAGCAGTTCCCCGGACAGGGCAGATACGCAGTATTTT.

This clonotype was seen more than once but under ten times. The chain links TRBV6-1 to TRBJ2-7; 7 nucleotides line up with TRBD1. The germline gives CDR1 MNHNS, CDR2 SASEGT. This CDR3 is 14 amino acids long. Unmatched junction bases numbered 7, after V lost 8 bases and J lost 0 bases. CDR3 nucleotide sequence: TGTGCCAGCGGATGGGACAGAAGCTCCTACGAGCAGTACTTC. This gives the protein CASGWDRSSYEQYF.

This chain uses TRBV5-1 with TRBJ2-7; 7 bases are a match to TRBD1. J lost 5 bases, V lost 3 bases, and 11 bases had no gene match. Germline CDR1 reads SGHRS; CDR2 reads YFSETQ. This CDR3 comprises 15 residues. CDR3: CASSSFYDRVDEQYF. CDR3 DNA sequence: TGCGCCAGCAGCTCGTTCTACGACAGGGTCGACGAGCAGTACTTC.

The CDR3 sequence: CSVGRDTGYNEQFF. In DNA, the CDR3 is TGCAGCGTTGGGCGGGACACCGGGTACAATGAGCAGTTCTTC. V is TRBV29-1 and J is TRBJ2-1, with D possibly being TRBD1 or TRBD2 (6 bases each). The CDR3 sequence is 14 residues long. The germline V gene has CDR1 SQVTM and CDR2 ANQGSEA. V was pared by 4 bases and J by 4 bases, with 14 bases between.

This chain connects TRBV14 to TRBJ2-4, with D perhaps TRBD2 (6 bases). Germline CDR1 is SGHDN and CDR2 is FVKESK. The CDR3 extends over 19 amino acids. V was clipped by 0 bases and J by 0 bases, with 18 bases between them. For the CDR3, the DNA is TGTGCCAGCAGCCAAGATGAGAGTGGCGCGGGACTAGCCAAAAACATTCAGTACTTC. Translation: CASSQDESGAGLAKNIQYF.

The chain links TRBV6-1 to TRBJ1-5, with a possible D match to TRBD1 (5 bases). CDR3 length equals 17 residues. V was clipped by 7 bases and J by 4 bases, with 23 bases between them. Germline V gene data show CDR1 as MNHNS and CDR2 as SASEGT. The CDR3 protein is CASTTGGDPLRNQPQHF. CDR3 in DNA: TGTGCCAGCACTACCGGGGGGGACCCCCTGAGGAATCAGCCCCAGCATTTT.

This clonotype was seen a handful of times. This chain joins TRBV5-5 and TRBJ2-1, with 7 bases lining up with TRBD2. CDR1 is SGHKS and CDR2 is YYEKEE in the germline V gene (reference sequence). V gave up 0 bases and J gave up 8 bases; unmatched junction bases: 5. CDR3 size: 14 residues. The CDR3 protein is CASSLEGGRDEQFF. The CDR3 region has the DNA TGTGCCAGCAGCTTGGAGGGAGGGCGGGATGAGCAGTTCTTC.

The sample holds a few counts of this clonotype. This sequence joins TRBV12-3 or TRBV12-4 and TRBJ2-1, with a tentative D call TRBD2 (7 bases). This CDR3 is 13 amino acids long. Deletions cut 8 bases from V and 7 bases from J, with 15 bases between. CDR3 nucleotide sequence: TGTGCCAGCGGGAGGGTAGGGGGAAATGAGCAGTTCTTC. It specifies CASGRVGGNEQFF.

The chain joins TRBV2 to TRBJ1-1; D ambiguous. Germline V lookup: CDR1 SNHLY, CDR2 FYNNEI. The CDR3 is 12 residues long. V was pared by 2 bases and J by 10 bases, with 11 bases between. CDR3: CASSEREIRAFF. For the CDR3, the DNA is TGTGCCAGCAGTGAAAGGGAAATCCGAGCTTTCTTT.

This chain uses TRBV6-1 with TRBJ2-3, with D possibly being TRBD1 or TRBD2 (5 bases each). CDR3 length: 13 residues. CDR1 is MNHNS and CDR2 is SASEGT in the germline V gene. Trimming took off 6 bases at V and 6 bases at J, with 13 bases between the two ends. The CDR3 sequence is CASRTTASDTQYF. CDR3 nucleotide sequence: TGTGCCAGCAGGACGACAGCTAGCGATACGCAGTATTTT.

CDR3 DNA sequence: TGTGCCAGCAGTTTGGGGATGGACACTGAAGCTTTCTTT. Translated, it gives CASSLGMDTEAFF. The chain has TRBV12-3 or TRBV12-4 and TRBJ1-1; D remains unclear. The CDR3 has 13 residues. V was cut by 3 bases and J by 3 bases, with 8 bases left in between.

This clonotype was seen only a few times. The chain carries TRBV24-1 and TRBJ2-3; 7 bases match TRBD2. The CDR3 loop spans 15 amino acids. Looked up from germline, CDR1 is KGHDR and CDR2 is SFDVKD. Losses at the gene ends were 3 bases for V and 2 bases for J; bases not matched to a gene: 4. CDR3 DNA: TGTGCCACCAGTGATGAGACTAGCCTCACAGATACGCAGTATTTT. As protein: CATSDETSLTDTQYF.

Concerning this clonotype itself: It is likely a read error, because the conserved phenylalanine at the end of the CDR3 is missing. The chain employs TRBV4-2 and TRBJ2-3, with 15 bases aligning to TRBD2. The germline V gene encodes CDR1 LGHNA and CDR2 YNFKEQ. The CDR3 covers 17 residues. J lost 3 bases, V lost 4 bases, and 5 bases had no gene match. The CDR3 protein is CASSRGTSGGITDTQYI. The CDR3 bases are TGTGCCAGCAGCCGTGGGACTAGCGGGGGGATTACAGATACGCAGTATATT.

This chain connects TRBV4-3 to TRBJ2-5, with D possibly being TRBD1 (6 bases). This CDR3 comprises 13 residues. Between the trimmed V and J ends, which lost 1 base and 4 bases, there was a span of 7 bases. Per germline, CDR1 LGHNA and CDR2 YSLEER. The chain's CDR3 is CASSQAQGETQYF. For the CDR3, the DNA is TGCGCCAGCAGCCAAGCACAGGGAGAGACCCAGTACTTC.

This clonotype showed up many times. This sequence joins TRBV5-6 and TRBJ1-1, with D tentatively TRBD1 (6 bases). The V end lost 5 bases, the J end lost 1 base, and 9 bases lay between the germline ends. The V gene's germline CDR1 is SGHDT and CDR2 YYEEEE. This CDR3 has 13 amino acids. The CDR3 sequence: CASRRGGNTEAFF. The CDR3 DNA reads as TGTGCCAGCAGGAGAGGGGGGAACACTGAAGCTTTCTTT.